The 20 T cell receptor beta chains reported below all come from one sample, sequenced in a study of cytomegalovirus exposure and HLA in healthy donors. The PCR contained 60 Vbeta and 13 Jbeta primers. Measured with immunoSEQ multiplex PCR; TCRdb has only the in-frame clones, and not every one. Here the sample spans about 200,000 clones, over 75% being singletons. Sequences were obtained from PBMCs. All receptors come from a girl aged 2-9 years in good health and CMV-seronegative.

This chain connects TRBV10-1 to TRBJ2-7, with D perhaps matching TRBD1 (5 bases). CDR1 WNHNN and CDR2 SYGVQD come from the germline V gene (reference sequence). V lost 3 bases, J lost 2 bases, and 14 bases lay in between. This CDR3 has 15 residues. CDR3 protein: CASSDTDSPPYEQYF. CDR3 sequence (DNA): TGCGCCAGCAGTGATACAGACAGTCCGCCCTACGAGCAGTACTTC.

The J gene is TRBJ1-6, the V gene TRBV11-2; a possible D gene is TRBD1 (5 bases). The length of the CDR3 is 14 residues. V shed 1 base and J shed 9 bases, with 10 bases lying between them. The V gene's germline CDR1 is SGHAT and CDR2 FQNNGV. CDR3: CASSLGQRGSPLHF. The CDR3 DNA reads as TGTGCCAGCAGCTTAGGACAGCGGGGTTCACCCCTCCACTTT. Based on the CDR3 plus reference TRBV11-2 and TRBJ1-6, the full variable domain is EAGVAQSPRYKIIEKRQSVAFWCNPISGHATLYWYQQILGQGPKLLIQFQNNGVVDDSQLPKDRFSAERLKGVDSTLKIQPAKLEDSAVYLCASSLGQRGSPLHFGNGTRLTVT.

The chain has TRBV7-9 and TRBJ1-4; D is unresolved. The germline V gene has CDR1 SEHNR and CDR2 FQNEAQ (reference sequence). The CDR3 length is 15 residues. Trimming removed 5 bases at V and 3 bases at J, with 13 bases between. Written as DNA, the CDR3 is TGTGCCAGCAGCCTAACGACATATCCTAATGAAAAACTGTTTTTT. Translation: CASSLTTYPNEKLFF.

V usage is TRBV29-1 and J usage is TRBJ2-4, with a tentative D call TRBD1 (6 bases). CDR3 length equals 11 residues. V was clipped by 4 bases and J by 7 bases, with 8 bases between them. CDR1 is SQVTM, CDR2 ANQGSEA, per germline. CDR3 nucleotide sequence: TGCAGCGTTGTTCAGGGGAACATTCAGTACTTC. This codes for CSVVQGNIQYF.

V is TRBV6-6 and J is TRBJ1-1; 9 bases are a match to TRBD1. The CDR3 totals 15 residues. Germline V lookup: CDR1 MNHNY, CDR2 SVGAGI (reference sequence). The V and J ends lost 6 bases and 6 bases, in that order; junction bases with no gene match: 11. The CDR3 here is CASRPGQGLVSEAFF. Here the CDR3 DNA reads TGTGCCAGCAGACCGGGACAGGGTCTAGTCTCTGAAGCTTTCTTT.

CDR3 sequence (DNA): TGTGCCAGCCTAGGTCACGAGACCCCCCAGGGGGATACGCAGTATTTT. Protein: CASLGHETPQGDTQYF. The gene calls are TRBV9 and TRBJ2-3; tentative D call: TRBD1 (6 bases). Deletions cut 7 bases from V and 6 bases from J, with 24 bases between. Germline V gene lookup returns CDR1 SGDLS and CDR2 YYNGEE. This CDR3 comprises 16 residues. The full variable domain, rest sourced from reference TRBV9 and TRBJ2-3, is DSGVTQTPKHLITATGQRVTLRCSPRSGDLSVYWYQQSLDQGLQFLIQYYNGEERAKGNILERFSAQQFPDLHSELNLSSLELGDSALYFCASLGHETPQGDTQYFGPGTRLTVL.

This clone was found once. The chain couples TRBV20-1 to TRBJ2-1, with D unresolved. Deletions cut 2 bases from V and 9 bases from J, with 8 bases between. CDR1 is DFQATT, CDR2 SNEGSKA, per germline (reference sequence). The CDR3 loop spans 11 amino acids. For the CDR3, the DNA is TGCAGTGCTAGACCTAATATTGAGCAGTTCTTC. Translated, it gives CSARPNIEQFF.

This chain's CDR3 is CASSADRTEAFF. The CDR3 bases are TGTGCCAGCAGCGCCGACAGGACTGAAGCTTTCTTT. The chain has TRBV13 and TRBJ1-1; the D gene is possibly TRBD1 (6 bases). Deletions cut 5 bases from V and 5 bases from J, with 9 bases between. The CDR3 consists of 12 residues. CDR1 PRHDT and CDR2 FYEKMQ come from the germline V gene (reference sequence).

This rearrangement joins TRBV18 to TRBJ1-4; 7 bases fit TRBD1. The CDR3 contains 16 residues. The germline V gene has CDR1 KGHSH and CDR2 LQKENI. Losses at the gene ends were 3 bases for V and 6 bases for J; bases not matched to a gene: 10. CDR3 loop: CASSPRRQGVYEKLFF. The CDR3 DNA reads TGTGCCAGCTCACCCCGAAGACAGGGCGTCTATGAAAAACTGTTTTTT.

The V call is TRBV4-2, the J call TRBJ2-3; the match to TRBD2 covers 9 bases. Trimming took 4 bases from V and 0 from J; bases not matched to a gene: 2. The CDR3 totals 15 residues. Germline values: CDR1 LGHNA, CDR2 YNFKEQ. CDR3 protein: CASSLTSGSTDTQYF. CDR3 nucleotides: TGTGCCAGCAGCCTGACTAGCGGTAGCACAGATACGCAGTATTTT.

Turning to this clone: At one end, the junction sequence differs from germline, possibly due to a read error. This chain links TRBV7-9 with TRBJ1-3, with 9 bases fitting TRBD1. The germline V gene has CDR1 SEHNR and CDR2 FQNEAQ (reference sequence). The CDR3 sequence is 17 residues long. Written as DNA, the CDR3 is TGTTCCAGCAGCTTAGCTAGACAGGGGGAAACTGGAAACACCATATATTTT. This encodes CSSSLARQGETGNTIYF.

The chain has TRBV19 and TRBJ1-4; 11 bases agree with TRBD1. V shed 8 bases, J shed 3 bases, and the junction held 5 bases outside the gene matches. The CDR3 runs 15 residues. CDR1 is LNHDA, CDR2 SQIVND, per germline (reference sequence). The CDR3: CASRDRGTANEKLFF. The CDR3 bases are TGTGCCAGTCGGGACAGGGGGACAGCTAATGAAAAACTGTTTTTT.

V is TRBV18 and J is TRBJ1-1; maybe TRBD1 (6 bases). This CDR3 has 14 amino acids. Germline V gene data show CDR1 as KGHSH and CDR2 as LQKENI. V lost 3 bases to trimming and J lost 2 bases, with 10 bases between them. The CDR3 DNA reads TGTGCCAGCTCACCCCGGGACATCAACACTGAAGCTTTCTTT. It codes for CASSPRDINTEAFF. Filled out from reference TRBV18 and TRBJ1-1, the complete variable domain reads NAGVMQNPRHLVRRRGQEARLRCSPMKGHSHVYWYRQLPEEGLKFMVYLQKENIIDESGMPKERFSAEFPKEGPSILRIQQVVRGDSAAYFCASSPRDINTEAFFGQGTRLTVV.

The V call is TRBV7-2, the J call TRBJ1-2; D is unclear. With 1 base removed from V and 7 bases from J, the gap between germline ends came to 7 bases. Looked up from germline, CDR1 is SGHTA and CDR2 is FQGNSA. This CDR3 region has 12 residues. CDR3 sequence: CASSLVGFGYTF. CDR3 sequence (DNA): TGTGCCAGCAGCTTAGTCGGGTTTGGCTACACCTTC.

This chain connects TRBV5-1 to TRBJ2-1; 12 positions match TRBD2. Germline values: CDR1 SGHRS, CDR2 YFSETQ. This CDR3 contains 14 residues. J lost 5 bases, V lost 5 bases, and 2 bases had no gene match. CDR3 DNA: TGCGCCAGCAGGACTAGCGGGAGCCACAATGAGCAGTTCTTC. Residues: CASRTSGSHNEQFF.

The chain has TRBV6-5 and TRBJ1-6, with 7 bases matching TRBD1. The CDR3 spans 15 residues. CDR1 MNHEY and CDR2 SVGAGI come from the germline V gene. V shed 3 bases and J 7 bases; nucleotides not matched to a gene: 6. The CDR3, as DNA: TGTGCCAGCAGTTATGGGACAGTGGTGAATTCACCCCTCCACTTT. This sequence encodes CASSYGTVVNSPLHF.

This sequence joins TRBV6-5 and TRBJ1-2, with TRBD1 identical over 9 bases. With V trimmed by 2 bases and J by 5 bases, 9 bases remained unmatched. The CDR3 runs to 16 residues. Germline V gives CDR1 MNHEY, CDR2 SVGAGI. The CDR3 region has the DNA TGTGCCAGCAGTTACATCCCGGGACAGGGTCTTTATGGCTACACCTTC. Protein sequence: CASSYIPGQGLYGYTF.

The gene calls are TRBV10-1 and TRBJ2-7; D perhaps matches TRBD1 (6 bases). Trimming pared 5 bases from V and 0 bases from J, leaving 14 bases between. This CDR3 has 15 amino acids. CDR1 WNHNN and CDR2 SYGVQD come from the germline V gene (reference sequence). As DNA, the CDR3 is TGCGCCAGCAGTCGGAACACAGGGAGCTCCTACGAGCAGTACTTC. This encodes CASSRNTGSSYEQYF.

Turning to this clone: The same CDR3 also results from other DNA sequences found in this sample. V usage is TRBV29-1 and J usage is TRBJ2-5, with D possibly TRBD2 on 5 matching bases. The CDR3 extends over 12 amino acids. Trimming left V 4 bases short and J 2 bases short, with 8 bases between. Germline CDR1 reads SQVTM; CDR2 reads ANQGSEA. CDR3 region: CSVVRGQETQYF. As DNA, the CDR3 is TGCAGCGTTGTTCGGGGTCAAGAGACCCAGTACTTC.

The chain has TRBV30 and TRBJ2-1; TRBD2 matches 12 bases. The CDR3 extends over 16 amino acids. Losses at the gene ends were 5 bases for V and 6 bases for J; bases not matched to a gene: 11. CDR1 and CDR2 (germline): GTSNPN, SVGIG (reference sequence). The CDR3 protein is CAWFRLAGGPINEQFF. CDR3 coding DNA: TGTGCCTGGTTCAGGCTAGCGGGAGGGCCGATCAATGAGCAGTTCTTC.